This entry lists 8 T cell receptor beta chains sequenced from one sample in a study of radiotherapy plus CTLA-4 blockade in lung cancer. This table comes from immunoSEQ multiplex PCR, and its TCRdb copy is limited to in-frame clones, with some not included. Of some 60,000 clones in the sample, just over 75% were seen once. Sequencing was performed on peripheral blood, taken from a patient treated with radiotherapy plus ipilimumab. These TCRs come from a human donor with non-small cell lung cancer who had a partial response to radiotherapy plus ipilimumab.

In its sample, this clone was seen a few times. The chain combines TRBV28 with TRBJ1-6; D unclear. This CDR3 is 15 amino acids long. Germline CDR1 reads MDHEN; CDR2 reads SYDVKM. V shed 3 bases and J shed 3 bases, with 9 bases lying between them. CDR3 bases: TGTGCCAGCAGTTTTGACATATTCTATAATTCACCCCTCCACTTT. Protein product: CASSFDIFYNSPLHF.

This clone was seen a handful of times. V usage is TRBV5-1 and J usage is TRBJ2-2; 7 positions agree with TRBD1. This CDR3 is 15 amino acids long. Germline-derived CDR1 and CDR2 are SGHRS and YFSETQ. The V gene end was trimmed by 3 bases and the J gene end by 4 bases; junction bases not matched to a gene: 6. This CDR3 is CASSSPGQRTGELFF. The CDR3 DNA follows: TGCGCCAGCAGCTCGCCGGGACAGCGCACCGGGGAGCTGTTTTTT.

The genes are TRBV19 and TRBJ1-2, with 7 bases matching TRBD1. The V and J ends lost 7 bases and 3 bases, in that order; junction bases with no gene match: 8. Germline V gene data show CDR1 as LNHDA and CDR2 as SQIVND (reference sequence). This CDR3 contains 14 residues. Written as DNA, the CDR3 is TGTGCCAGTACCTTCATACAGGGGTACTATGGCTACACCTTC. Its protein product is CASTFIQGYYGYTF.

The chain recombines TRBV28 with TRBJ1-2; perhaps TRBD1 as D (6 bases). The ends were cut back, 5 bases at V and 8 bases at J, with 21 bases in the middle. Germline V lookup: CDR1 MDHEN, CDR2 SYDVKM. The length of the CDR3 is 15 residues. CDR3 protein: CASSAPQGLGGGYTF. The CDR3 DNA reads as TGTGCCAGCAGTGCACCTCAGGGGCTGGGTGGAGGCTACACCTTC.

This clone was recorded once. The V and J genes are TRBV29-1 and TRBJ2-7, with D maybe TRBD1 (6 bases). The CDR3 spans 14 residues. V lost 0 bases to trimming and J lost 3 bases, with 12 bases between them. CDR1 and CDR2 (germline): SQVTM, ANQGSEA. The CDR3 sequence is CSVEDLIGGYEQYF. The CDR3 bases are TGCAGCGTTGAAGATCTAATAGGGGGCTACGAGCAGTACTTC.

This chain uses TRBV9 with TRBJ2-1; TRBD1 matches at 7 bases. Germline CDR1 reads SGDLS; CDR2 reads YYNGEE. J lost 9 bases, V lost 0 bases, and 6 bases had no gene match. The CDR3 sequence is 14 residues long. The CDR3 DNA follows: TGTGCCAGCAGCGTAGAGTCAGGGGGTAGTGAGCAGTTCTTC. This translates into CASSVESGGSEQFF. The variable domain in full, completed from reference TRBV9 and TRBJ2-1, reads DSGVTQTPKHLITATGQRVTLRCSPRSGDLSVYWYQQSLDQGLQFLIQYYNGEERAKGNILERFSAQQFPDLHSELNLSSLELGDSALYFCASSVESGGSEQFFGPGTRLTVL.

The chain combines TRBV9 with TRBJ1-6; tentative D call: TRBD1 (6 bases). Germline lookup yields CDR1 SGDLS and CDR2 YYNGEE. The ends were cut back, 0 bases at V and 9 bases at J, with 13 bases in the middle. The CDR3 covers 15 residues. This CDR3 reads CASSVVRQVSSPLHF. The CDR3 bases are TGTGCCAGCAGCGTAGTGAGACAGGTAAGTTCACCCCTCCACTTT.

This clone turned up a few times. CDR3 bases: TGTGCCAGCAGCGGAGGGAGCTCCTACGAGCAGTACTTC. Amino acids: CASSGGSSYEQYF. This rearrangement joins TRBV13 to TRBJ2-7, with a weak D call TRBD2 (6 bases). The CDR3 covers 13 residues. Per the germline V gene, CDR1 is PRHDT and CDR2 is FYEKMQ (reference sequence). V lost 5 bases to trimming and J lost 0 bases, with 8 bases between them.